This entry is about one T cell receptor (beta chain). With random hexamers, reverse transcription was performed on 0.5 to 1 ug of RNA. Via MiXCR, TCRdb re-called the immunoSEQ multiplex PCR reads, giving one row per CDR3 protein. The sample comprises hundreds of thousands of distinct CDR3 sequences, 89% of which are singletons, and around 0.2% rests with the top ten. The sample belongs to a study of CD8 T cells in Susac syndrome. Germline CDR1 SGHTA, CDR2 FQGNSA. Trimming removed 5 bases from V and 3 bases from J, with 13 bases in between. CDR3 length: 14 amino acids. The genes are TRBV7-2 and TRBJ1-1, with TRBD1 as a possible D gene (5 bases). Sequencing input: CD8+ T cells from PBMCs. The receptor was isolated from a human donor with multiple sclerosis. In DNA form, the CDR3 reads TGTGCCAGCAGCCAGACAGTTGTAGACACTGAAGCTTTCTTT. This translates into CASSQTVVDTEAFF.